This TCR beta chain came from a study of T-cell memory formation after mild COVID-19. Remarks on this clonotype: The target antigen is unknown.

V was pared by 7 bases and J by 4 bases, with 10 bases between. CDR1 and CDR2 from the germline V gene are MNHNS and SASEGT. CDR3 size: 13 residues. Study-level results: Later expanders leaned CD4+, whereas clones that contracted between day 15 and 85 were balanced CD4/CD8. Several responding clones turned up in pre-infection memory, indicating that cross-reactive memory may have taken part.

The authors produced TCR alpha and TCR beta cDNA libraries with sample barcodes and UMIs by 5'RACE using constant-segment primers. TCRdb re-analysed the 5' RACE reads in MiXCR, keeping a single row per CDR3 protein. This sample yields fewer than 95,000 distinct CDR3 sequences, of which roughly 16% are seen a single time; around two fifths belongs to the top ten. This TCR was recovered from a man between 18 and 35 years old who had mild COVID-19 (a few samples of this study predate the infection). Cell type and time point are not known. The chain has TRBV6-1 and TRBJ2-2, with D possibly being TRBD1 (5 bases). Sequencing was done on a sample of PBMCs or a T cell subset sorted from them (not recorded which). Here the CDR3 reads CASIGHITGELFF. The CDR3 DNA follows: TGTGCCAGCATTGGACATATCACCGGGGAGCTGTTTTTT.